This TCR beta chain was documented in a study of cytomegalovirus exposure and HLA in healthy donors. Study-level information: In a previous analysis, more than 90 million unique TCR beta sequences were found from 170 million or so T cells. Study-level results: Reports credit the classifier with highly specific, highly sensitive diagnosis of cytomegalovirus status.

On this clone: What it binds is not known.

Each donor's status was that of a healthy bone marrow donor. With 60 Vbeta and 13 Jbeta primers, the PCR was carried out. Using immunoSEQ multiplex PCR, the repertoire was profiled, and TCRdb retains in-frame clones only, with some absent. The profile shows approximately 160,000 clones, around three quarters of them singletons. Germline V gene sequence: CDR1 SGHRS, CDR2 YFSETQ. Trimming left V 0 bases short and J 9 bases short, with 12 bases between. The CDR3 contains 13 residues. Sequences were obtained from PBMCs. The origin of this receptor is a man in his forties in good health and CMV-seronegative. V gene TRBV5-1 combines with J gene TRBJ2-5; D may be TRBD2 (7 bases). For the CDR3, the DNA is TGCGCCAGCAGCTTGGCCCTAGGGGGGGCCCAGTACTTC. Translating gives CASSLALGGAQYF.